This entry describes one TCR beta chain. Trimming removed 7 bases from V and 0 bases from J, with 12 bases in between. Germline V gene lookup returns CDR1 SQVTM and CDR2 ANQGSEA. The CDR3 totals 14 residues. This specimen comes from a study of blood T cell repertoires in COVID-19. Study-wide background: There were acute and convalescent COVID-19 samples, and they came from the United States, Italy and Spain. T cells, B-cell-depleted T cells, or PBMCs supplied cDNA or gDNA.

Authors' data handling: Cell counts per sample came from amplifying reference gene primers. This table comes from immunoSEQ multiplex PCR, and its TCRdb copy is limited to in-frame clones, with some not included. For V, J and clone size, that table is used; D and trimming come from the DNA. The repertoire consists of under 130,000 clones, with over 75% occurring once and the leading ten covering under 15%. The V call is TRBV29-1, the J call TRBJ2-2; tentatively, D is TRBD1 (6 bases). Specimen: peripheral blood. The TCR comes from a human donor in a cohort sampled during active or convalescent COVID-19. The CDR3 sequence is CSAGGQANTGELFF. The CDR3 coding sequence is TGCAGCGCTGGGGGACAAGCGAACACCGGGGAGCTGTTTTTT.